This TCR beta chain emerged from a study of blood T cell repertoires in COVID-19. Study-level information: The origin of the acute and convalescent COVID-19 samples was the United States, Italy and Spain.

Clones were sequenced by immunoSEQ multiplex PCR, and TCRdb holds only the in-frame ones, with some missing. The sample has 250,000 to 300,000 clones, about nine tenths seen once. Participant age was roughly 18 to 90 years, and participants resided in fewer than 30 US areas. This clonotype was obtained from a man younger than 35 who had recovered from COVID-19. The sequenced sample consisted of PBMCs or T cells enriched from blood (not recorded which).

Written as DNA, the CDR3 is TGTGCCAGCTCACCCTCGGCGGGGGAAGGTACTGCTTTCTTT. Translated: CASSPSAGEGTAFF. The V and J genes are TRBV18 and TRBJ1-1, with D possibly matching TRBD1 (5 bases). The CDR3 spans 14 residues. The V end was cut by 3 bases, the J end by 11 bases, with 19 bases between. CDR1 and CDR2 (germline): KGHSH, LQKENI.